This T cell receptor (beta chain) was identified in a study of CD4 T cells in relation to SARS-CoV-2 and coronaviruses. Broader study findings: The cross-reactivity analysis covered only spike protein, not other viral proteins.

The table came from immunoSEQ multiplex PCR; TCRdb's copy has only in-frame clones and leaves some out. This sample has 25,000 to 30,000 clones, with around two thirds found just once. Unexposed donor CD4+ T cells date from about 2011-2019, before the COVID-19 pandemic. CD4+ T cells were isolated from the cells after 10 days of culture. Worth noting for this clone: Its antigen is not identified.

This CDR3 is 17 amino acids long. Between the trimmed V and J ends, which lost 6 bases and 3 bases, there was a span of 24 bases. CDR1 and CDR2 from the germline V gene are MNHEY and SVGEGT. The clonotype originates from a human donor in good health. The chain is built from TRBV6-2 or TRBV6-3 and TRBJ2-7; D gene unclear. Sequencing used CD4+ T cells from PBMCs, cultured in vitro. CDR3 sequence: CASSDTVDWYSYYEQYF. CDR3 DNA sequence: TGTGCCAGCAGCGATACCGTCGATTGGTACTCCTACTACGAGCAGTACTTC.